This T cell receptor beta chain was found in a study of OX40 agonist ivuxolimab in advanced cancers. The assay was immunoSEQ multiplex PCR, and TCRdb's table has in-frame clones only and misses some. The table lists over 80,000 clones, 75% to 90% of them singletons. CDR1 and CDR2 from the germline V gene are SGHDT and YYEEEE. The V segment lost 5 bases and the J segment 2 bases; nucleotides outside the gene matches: 6. The CDR3 runs to 15 residues. This receptor was identified in an adult with an advanced solid tumor such as melanoma, head and neck, liver or kidney cancer. The chain joins TRBV5-6 to TRBJ2-5; 10 positions agree with TRBD2. Sample: CD4+ or CD8+ T cells sorted from blood, taken in a trial of the OX40 agonist ivuxolimab. The CDR3 DNA follows: TGTGCCAGCAGTCGGTTAGCGGGGGGACAAGAGACCCAGTACTTC. It specifies CASSRLAGGQETQYF.